The 12 T cell receptor beta chains listed next were all sequenced from one sample in a study of blood T cell repertoires in COVID-19. Method: immunoSEQ multiplex PCR; TCRdb's copy keeps in-frame clones and lacks some. Among about 380,000 clones, around nine tenths were seen once, and the ten largest hold more than 1%. The sequenced sample consisted of PBMCs or T cells enriched from blood (not recorded which). The receptors originated from a young woman who had recovered from COVID-19.

This chain links TRBV24-1 with TRBJ1-5, with D maybe TRBD1 (6 bases). Germline CDR1 and CDR2: KGHDR and SFDVKD. The CDR3 spans 20 residues. V lost 5 bases and J 0 bases, leaving 25 bases between the germline ends. CDR3 DNA sequence: TGTGCCACCAGTGGATACGAGGCCACAGGGCCCTCTACTAGCAATCAGCCCCAGCATTTT. Amino acid sequence: CATSGYEATGPSTSNQPQHF.

The rearrangement joins TRBV10-3 to TRBJ2-1; D possibly corresponds to TRBD1 (5 bases). CDR3 length equals 13 residues. The V end was cut by 2 bases, the J end by 8 bases, with 10 bases between. Germline values: CDR1 ENHRY, CDR2 SYGVKD. The DNA for the CDR3 is TGTGCCATCAGTGAGCAGGGTCGCGATGAGCAGTTCTTC. It codes for CAISEQGRDEQFF.

The CDR3 protein is CASSQDVRVLAGNTIYF. CDR3 DNA sequence: TGTGCCAGCAGCCAAGATGTTCGGGTTTTAGCTGGAAACACCATATATTTT. The V gene is TRBV3-1 (or the pseudogene TRBV3-2), the J gene TRBJ1-3, with D hard to call. Trimming pared 0 bases from V and 2 bases from J, leaving 14 bases between. Germline V lookup: CDR1 LGHDT, CDR2 YNNKEL (reference sequence). The length of the CDR3 is 17 residues.

This chain uses TRBV12-5 with TRBJ1-2; TRBD1 might be the D (6 bases). Germline lookup yields CDR1 LGHNT and CDR2 FRNRAP. The CDR3 runs 13 residues. Trimming stripped 6 bases from V and 4 bases from J, with 12 bases between. The CDR3 loop is CASGTGISYGYTF. CDR3 coding DNA: TGTGCTAGTGGAACAGGGATAAGCTATGGCTACACCTTC.

This clone has more than one count but fewer than ten. This sequence joins TRBV2 and TRBJ1-6; D is possibly TRBD1 (6 bases). The V end lost 4 bases, the J end lost 0 bases, and 10 bases lay between the germline ends. The germline V gene has CDR1 SNHLY and CDR2 FYNNEI. The CDR3 runs to 16 residues. The CDR3 loop reads CASSGTGNSYNSPLHF. CDR3 in DNA: TGTGCCAGCAGTGGAACAGGGAACTCCTATAATTCACCCCTCCACTTT.

The V and J genes are TRBV5-1 and TRBJ1-6, with 8 bases lining up with TRBD1. The CDR3 consists of 16 residues. CDR1 is SGHRS, CDR2 YFSETQ, per germline. After removal of 3 bases from V and 5 bases from J, the junction contained 7 bases not matched to a gene. CDR3 sequence: CASSWTGTGDNSPLHF. CDR3 bases: TGCGCCAGCAGCTGGACCGGGACAGGAGATAATTCACCCCTCCACTTT.

J is TRBJ2-7 and V is TRBV19; the D gene is possibly TRBD1 (6 bases). The CDR3 is 15 amino acids. Trimming shortened V by 5 bases and J by 0 bases, and 14 bases separated the two germline ends. Germline values: CDR1 LNHDA, CDR2 SQIVND (reference sequence). CDR3: CASSPTGSPSYEQYF. DNA of the CDR3: TGTGCCAGTAGTCCCACAGGGTCCCCCTCCTACGAGCAGTACTTC.

The chain links TRBV4-3 to TRBJ1-1; D unclear. The germline V and J ends were trimmed by 4 bases and 1 base, with 7 bases remaining between them. CDR3 length: 13 amino acids. Per the germline V gene, CDR1 is LGHNA and CDR2 is YSLEER. CDR3 nucleotide sequence: TGCGCCAGCAGCCTAGAGAGGAACACTGAAGCTTTCTTT. Translated, it gives CASSLERNTEAFF.

CDR3 loop: CASRVSYEQYF. The DNA for the CDR3 is TGTGCCAGCCGGGTCTCCTACGAGCAGTACTTC. V usage is TRBV28 and J usage is TRBJ2-7, with no clear D. V lost 8 bases and J lost 0, with 5 bases in between. CDR1 and CDR2 from the germline V gene are MDHEN and SYDVKM. The CDR3 has 11 residues. The complete variable domain, with remaining parts taken from reference TRBV28 and TRBJ2-7, reads DVKVTQSSRYLVKRTGEKVFLECVQDMDHENMFWYRQDPGLGLRLIYFSYDVKMKEKGDIPEGYSVSREKKERFSLILESASTNQTSMYLCASRVSYEQYFGPGTRLTVT.

V usage is TRBV7-9 and J usage is TRBJ2-3; maybe TRBD1 (6 bases). CDR3 length: 15 residues. Trimming shortened V by 6 bases and J by 4 bases, and 17 bases separated the two germline ends. Germline V gives CDR1 SEHNR, CDR2 FQNEAQ (reference sequence). Written as DNA, the CDR3 is TGTGCCAGCAGGCATACAGGGTGGTGGGCAGATACGCAGTATTTT. Encoded protein: CASRHTGWWADTQYF.

J is TRBJ1-3 and V is TRBV12-3 or TRBV12-4; D uncertain. Trimming removed 6 bases from V and 9 bases from J, with 12 bases in between. The CDR3 runs to 12 residues. The CDR3 here is CASSLEGTTIYF. The CDR3 DNA sequence: TGTGCCAGCAGCCTAGAAGGCACCACCATATATTTT.

Here the CDR3 DNA reads TGCAGGCTAGGCCTAAAAGAGCTAGCGGGGGGTCATTACGAGCAGTACTTC. Its protein product is CRLGLKELAGGHYEQYF. This rearrangement joins TRBV29-1 to TRBJ2-7; 11 bases agree with TRBD2. The CDR3 length is 17 residues. CDR1 is SQVTM, CDR2 ANQGSEA, per germline.